These 30 T cell receptor beta chains were all obtained from the same sample, sequenced in a study of tumor-infiltrating lymphocytes in primary liver carcinoma. Starting material for RNA and DNA co-extraction consisted of roughly 19-30 mg of unsorted bulk tissue. With 500 ng total RNA as template and a constant-region primer, TCR beta cDNA was made. Employing slightly modified ARM-PCR, three nested multiplex PCR rounds were run, and these gave rise to the TCR beta libraries. TRBV1-TRBV30 forward primers paired with a C-beta reverse primer were used in the first two PCR rounds, which ran approximately 10 cycles each. One entry per CDR3 protein results from TCRdb running MiXCR on the multiplex PCR reads. The sample lists tens of thousands of distinct CDR3 sequences, approximately 77% occurring once. Input material: liver tumor tissue from sampling region 1. Subset defined: tumor region T1, superior pole. These receptors were collected from a man between 35 and 55 years old with primary liver carcinoma and hepatitis B virus infection.

Regarding this clonotype: A much larger clonotype is one base distant, so this may be a read error. The chain combines TRBV13 with TRBJ2-1; no reliable D call. V was cut by 11 bases and J by 7 bases, with 12 bases left in between. The germline gives CDR1 PRHDT, CDR2 FYEKMQ (reference sequence). CDR3 size: 11 residues. The CDR3 bases are TGTGCCGGCAACTTAATAAATGAGCAGTTCTTC. Translated: CAGNLINEQFF.

This clonotype is a singleton in its sample. Germline and junction disagree at one end, which may indicate a read error. V and J are TRBV11-2 and TRBJ2-2, with 7 bases fitting TRBD1. CDR1 and CDR2 from the germline V gene are SGHAT and FQNNGV. This CDR3 spans 16 amino acids. CDR3 in amino acids: CVSSWGQWLNTGEPFF. The DNA for the CDR3 is TGTGTCAGCAGCTGGGGACAGTGGTTGAACACCGGGGAGCCGTTTTTT.

This sequence joins TRBV6-1 and TRBJ2-1; D is possibly TRBD2 (6 bases). CDR3 length equals 15 residues. CDR1 and CDR2 (germline): MNHNS, SASEGT. V lost 4 bases and J 5 bases, leaving 15 bases between the germline ends. CDR3 sequence: CASSAITGADNEQFF. The DNA for the CDR3 is TGTGCCAGCAGTGCTATAACGGGAGCGGACAATGAGCAGTTCTTC.

As to this clonotype: This clone may be a read error of a much larger clone one base away. Because it lacks the conserved phenylalanine or tryptophan at the end, this CDR3 is likely a read error. The chain links TRBV25-1 to TRBJ2-1; 8 bases line up with TRBD2. There are 15 residues in the CDR3. Germline loops: CDR1 MGHDK, CDR2 SYGVNS. J gave up 6 bases and V 5 bases, and 9 bases lay outside the gene matches. CDR3 in DNA: TGTGCCAGCAGTCCCCCGGGGGGGCCGCCCAATGAGCAGTTCCTC. Translation gives CASSPPGGPPNEQFL.

As regards this clonotype: This sequence may be a read error, since a much larger clone differs from it by one base. The chain joins TRBV7-9 to TRBJ1-4; D is undetermined. The CDR3 consists of 14 residues. The germline gives CDR1 SEHNR, CDR2 FQNEAQ (reference sequence). Here the CDR3 reads CANSAEVTGEKLFF. The CDR3 DNA reads as TGTGCCAACAGCGCAGAGGTGACTGGCGAAAAACTGTTTTTT.

This clonotype was seen a handful of times. The rearrangement joins TRBV20-1 to TRBJ2-1; D is perhaps TRBD2 (5 bases). Trimming left V 6 bases short and J 2 bases short, with 14 bases between. The V gene's germline CDR1 is DFQATT and CDR2 SNEGSKA (reference sequence). The CDR3 is 14 amino acids. The CDR3 loop reads CSATDSYTYNEQFF. The CDR3 region has the DNA TGCAGTGCCACGGACTCCTACACCTACAATGAGCAGTTCTTC.

The rearrangement uses TRBV20-1 and TRBJ1-1; weak D call: TRBD1 (5 bases). This CDR3 has 13 residues. Germline CDR1 is DFQATT and CDR2 is SNEGSKA (reference sequence). V was trimmed by 0 bases and J by 4 bases, leaving 9 bases between them. For the CDR3, the DNA is TGCAGTGCTAGAGAACAGGTCGGCACTGAAGCTTTCTTT. Translating it yields CSAREQVGTEAFF.

This clonotype was seen repeatedly, ten times or more. V gene TRBV6-1 combines with J gene TRBJ1-1, with a tentative D call TRBD1 (6 bases). V was cut by 6 bases and J by 6 bases, with 17 bases left in between. The CDR3 loop spans 14 amino acids. The germline V gene encodes CDR1 MNHNS and CDR2 SASEGT. The CDR3 DNA sequence: TGTGCCAGCAGAGCCCGGGGGGCTATATCTGAAGCTTTCTTT. Protein sequence: CASRARGAISEAFF.

In regard to this clonotype: At one of its ends the junction is not consistent with the germline gene, which may arise from a read error. This chain connects TRBV14 to TRBJ1-1; D is unresolved. Germline lookup yields CDR1 SGHDN and CDR2 FVKESK. The length of the CDR3 is 12 residues. The CDR3 region is CASSQDCAEVFF. DNA for the CDR3: TGTGCCAGCAGCCAAGACTGTGCTGAAGTTTTCTTT.

This clonotype was seen at least ten times. The chain couples TRBV29-1 to TRBJ2-7; 7 positions agree with TRBD2. V lost 7 bases, J lost 9 bases, and 9 bases stayed unmatched. The CDR3 covers 11 residues. CDR1 is SQVTM, CDR2 ANQGSEA, per germline. CDR3 amino acids: CSGGGVAGQYF. The CDR3, as DNA: TGCAGCGGGGGGGGAGTAGCCGGGCAGTACTTC.

In the case of this clonotype: A read error may explain this, as a much larger clone is one base away. The V gene is TRBV7-9, the J gene TRBJ2-7, with 9 bases aligning to TRBD1. The CDR3 contains 17 residues. The germline V gene has CDR1 SEHNR and CDR2 FQNEAQ (reference sequence). The CDR3 loop is CASNLYFGDRVPPEQYF. The CDR3, as DNA: TGTGCCAGCAACTTATATTTTGGGGACAGGGTTCCTCCCGAGCAGTACTTC.

The rearrangement joins TRBV4-2 to TRBJ1-5; D not certain. This CDR3 has 16 amino acids. V lost 0 bases, J lost 4 bases, and 13 bases lay in between. Per germline, CDR1 LGHNA and CDR2 YNFKEQ. The CDR3 loop is CASSQDELQLNQPQHF. CDR3 coding DNA: TGTGCCAGCAGCCAAGATGAGCTACAGCTGAATCAGCCCCAGCATTTT.

Of note for this clonotype: Sequence at one end of the junction differs from germline and may be a read error. This rearrangement joins TRBV11-2 to TRBJ2-7; D may be TRBD1 (6 bases). From germline, CDR1 is SGHAT and CDR2 FQNNGV. The CDR3 totals 17 residues. The DNA of the CDR3 is TGTGCTAGCAGCTCCCGGACAGTGGGCGCTAACAGACAGGAGCAGTACTTC. This sequence encodes CASSSRTVGANRQEQYF.

This clonotype is labeled medium-sized. The rearrangement links TRBV6-1 to TRBJ2-3, with D tentatively TRBD1 (5 bases). CDR3 size: 14 residues. V lost 7 bases and J lost 2, with 13 bases in between. The germline V gene encodes CDR1 MNHNS and CDR2 SASEGT. CDR3 amino acids: CASTYRTLTDTQYF. CDR3 nucleotide sequence: TGTGCCAGCACCTACAGGACCCTCACAGATACGCAGTATTTT.

This clonotype was counted between two and nine times. The chain combines TRBV11-2 with TRBJ2-7; the D gene could be TRBD1 or TRBD2 (6 bases each). V dropped 4 bases and J dropped 3 bases, with 16 bases sitting between them. The V gene's germline CDR1 is SGHAT and CDR2 FQNNGV. The CDR3 loop spans 15 amino acids. CDR3 in amino acids: CASSWQGRLGYEQYF. CDR3 coding DNA: TGTGCCAGCAGCTGGCAGGGGAGACTAGGCTACGAGCAGTACTTC.

Worth noting for this clonotype: A much larger clone lies one base from this, so it may be a read error. This rearrangement joins TRBV5-1 to TRBJ1-1, with D perhaps TRBD1 (6 bases). The CDR3 is 14 amino acids. In germline, CDR1 is SGHRS, CDR2 YFSETQ. This CDR3 is CASGLDSMNTEAFF. The CDR3 DNA sequence: TGCGCCAGCGGCTTGGACAGCATGAACACTGAAGCTTTCTTT.

The chain joins TRBV11-1 to TRBJ2-3, with D possibly matching TRBD2 (6 bases). V was pared by 7 bases and J by 3 bases, with 20 bases between. CDR1 SGHAT and CDR2 FQDESV come from the germline V gene (reference sequence). The CDR3 length is 16 residues. The CDR3 sequence: CASNKGLAVSTDTQYF. CDR3 nucleotides: TGTGCCAGCAACAAGGGATTAGCGGTTAGTACAGATACGCAGTATTTT.

This clonotype was seen a few times. Possible read error: a much larger clone is one base away. The chain is built from TRBV12-3 or TRBV12-4 and TRBJ2-2, with 10 bases matching TRBD2. The CDR3 has 12 residues. The V and J ends lost 8 bases and 10 bases, in that order; junction bases with no gene match: 4. The CDR3 here is CASERGGAELFF. As DNA, the CDR3 is TGTGCCAGCGAGCGGGGGGGCGCGGAGCTGTTTTTT.

This clonotype was observed once. V is TRBV28 and J is TRBJ2-7, with D possibly being TRBD1 (5 bases). V lost 6 bases and J 3 bases, leaving 18 bases between the germline ends. In germline, CDR1 is MDHEN, CDR2 SYDVKM. The CDR3 sequence is 15 residues long. The CDR3: CASRGNPVQVYEQYF. The CDR3 DNA is TGTGCCAGCAGAGGCAATCCGGTACAGGTCTACGAGCAGTACTTC.

Notes on this clonotype: Germline is not matched at one junction end, which may reflect a read error. V and J are TRBV4-2 and TRBJ2-2; the D gene is possibly TRBD2 (7 bases). In germline, CDR1 is LGHNA, CDR2 YNFKEQ. The CDR3 is made up of 15 amino acids. CDR3 nucleotides: TGTGACAGCAACCCCGGGGGGCCGCGGACCGGGGAGCTGTTTTTT. Translating it yields CDSNPGGPRTGELFF.

The rearrangement joins TRBV6-5 to TRBJ2-7; tentative D call: TRBD1 (5 bases). The ends were cut back, 4 bases at V and 10 bases at J, with 11 bases in the middle. The germline CDR1 and CDR2 sequences are MNHEY and SVGAGI. The CDR3 extends over 11 amino acids. The CDR3 region has the DNA TGTGCCAGCAGTTCGGAGCAGGGTCAGTACTTC. Translation gives CASSSEQGQYF.

Note on this clonotype: The conserved final phenylalanine or tryptophan is absent from the CDR3, which likely points to a read error. DNA of the CDR3: TGTGCCAGCAGCTTAGACCGGGGCTACACCTACGTGCAGTACTCC. This encodes CASSLDRGYTYVQYS. The chain joins TRBV11-2 to TRBJ2-7; D may match TRBD1 or TRBD2 (5 bases each). Per the germline V gene, CDR1 is SGHAT and CDR2 is FQNNGV. CDR3 size: 15 residues.

This clonotype was counted ten times or more. The chain couples TRBV4-1 to TRBJ2-5, with 10 positions matching TRBD2. The length of the CDR3 is 16 residues. V lost 0 bases and J lost 4; bases outside the gene matches: 5. The germline V gene encodes CDR1 MGHRA and CDR2 YSYEKL. The DNA of the CDR3 is TGCGCCAGCAGCCAAGATCGAGCGGGAGGGGGAGAGACCCAGTACTTC. As protein: CASSQDRAGGGETQYF.

Details on this clonotype: A much larger clone differs by one base, so this may be a read error. The gene calls are TRBV28 and TRBJ2-7, with 8 bases fitting TRBD1. With 6 bases clipped from V and 4 bases from J, the junction kept 11 bases outside the gene matches. The CDR3 is made up of 15 amino acids. Germline values: CDR1 MDHEN, CDR2 SYDVKM. The CDR3: CASSQLGQVRYEQYF. The CDR3 DNA sequence: TGTGCCAGCAGCCAGCTGGGACAGGTTAGGTACGAGCAGTACTTC.

Details on this clonotype: Here the CDR3 omits its conserved ending phenylalanine or tryptophan, so a read error is the likely source. No DNA is shown, since the ends of the CDR3 on it are uncertain; the CDR3 is the one TCRdb lists. The rearrangement uses TRBV12-3 or TRBV12-4 and TRBJ2-7; the DNA was not compared with TRBD1, the D call given in the table. A total of 13 residues make up the CDR3, ends included. This chain's CDR3 is CASFVGSGYEQYS.

This clonotype was recorded only once. The rearrangement uses TRBV12-3 or TRBV12-4 and TRBJ2-7, with unresolved D. The germline V and J ends were trimmed by 5 bases and 2 bases, with 13 bases remaining between them. This CDR3 region has 14 residues. The CDR3 DNA is TGTGCCAGCAGTCCCTCATCGGTGCCCTACGAGCAGTACTTC. It specifies CASSPSSVPYEQYF.

A note on this clonotype: The conserved phenylalanine or tryptophan is not found at the CDR3 terminus, so this likely reflects a read error. This chain's CDR3 is CASSPHADDQYL. CDR3 coding DNA: TGTGCCAGCAGTCCTCATGCTGACGATCAGTACTTA. The chain joins TRBV28 to TRBJ2-7; D remains unclear. Germline V gives CDR1 MDHEN, CDR2 SYDVKM. The length of the CDR3 is 12 residues.

This clonotype was detected ten times or more. The CDR3 coding sequence is TGTGCCAGCAGAGAAAGGGAGGGCAAACTCACCGGGGAGCTGTTTTTT. Translation gives CASREREGKLTGELFF. The chain combines TRBV7-9 with TRBJ2-2; 7 bases agree with TRBD2. There are 16 residues in the CDR3. Germline V gene lookup returns CDR1 SEHNR and CDR2 FQNEAQ (reference sequence). V gave up 6 bases and J gave up 4 bases; unmatched junction bases: 11.

To note about this clonotype: The CDR3 end shows no conserved phenylalanine or tryptophan, and so a read error is likely. This sequence joins TRBV4-1 and TRBJ2-2, with 12 bases that match TRBD2. The germline gives CDR1 MGHRA, CDR2 YSYEKL. This CDR3 has 20 amino acids. Trimming cost V 8 bases and J 0 bases; bases outside gene matches: 16. The CDR3 here is CASQEGLLAGGPANTGELFL. The CDR3 region has the DNA TGCGCCAGCCAAGAGGGCCTACTAGCGGGAGGCCCAGCGAACACCGGGGAGCTGTTTTTA.

The J gene is TRBJ1-4, the V gene TRBV19; no definite D call. Germline V gene data show CDR1 as LNHDA and CDR2 as SQIVND (reference sequence). The CDR3 totals 15 residues. The V and J ends lost 10 bases and 6 bases respectively, with 21 bases between them. For the CDR3, the DNA is TGTGCCACCTATATGCAGTCTGGACGGGATGAAAAACTGTTTTTT. Translated: CATYMQSGRDEKLFF.